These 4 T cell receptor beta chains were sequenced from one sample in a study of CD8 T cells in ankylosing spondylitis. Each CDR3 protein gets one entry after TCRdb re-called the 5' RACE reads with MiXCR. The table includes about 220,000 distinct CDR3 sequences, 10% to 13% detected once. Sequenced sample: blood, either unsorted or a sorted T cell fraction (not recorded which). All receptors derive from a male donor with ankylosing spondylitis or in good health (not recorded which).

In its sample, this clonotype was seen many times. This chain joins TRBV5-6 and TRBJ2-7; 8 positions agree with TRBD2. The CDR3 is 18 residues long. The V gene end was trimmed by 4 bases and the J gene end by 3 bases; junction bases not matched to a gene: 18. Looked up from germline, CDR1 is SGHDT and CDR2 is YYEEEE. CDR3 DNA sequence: TGTGCCAGCAGCATCGGGGGGGCCGGACCACATCTCGTCTACGAGCAGTACTTC. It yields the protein CASSIGGAGPHLVYEQYF.

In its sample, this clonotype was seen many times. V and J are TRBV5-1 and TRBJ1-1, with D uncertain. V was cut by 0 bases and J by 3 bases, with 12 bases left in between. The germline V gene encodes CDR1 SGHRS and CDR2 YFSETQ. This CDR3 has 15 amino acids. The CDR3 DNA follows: TGCGCCAGCAGCTTGGCTCAGAGGGTCTACACTGAAGCTTTCTTT. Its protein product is CASSLAQRVYTEAFF. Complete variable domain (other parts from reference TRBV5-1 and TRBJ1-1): KAGVTQTPRYLIKTRGQQVTLSCSPISGHRSVSWYQQTPGQGLQFLFEYFSETQRNKGNFPGRFSGRQFSNSRSEMNVSTLELGDSALYLCASSLAQRVYTEAFFGQGTRLTVV.

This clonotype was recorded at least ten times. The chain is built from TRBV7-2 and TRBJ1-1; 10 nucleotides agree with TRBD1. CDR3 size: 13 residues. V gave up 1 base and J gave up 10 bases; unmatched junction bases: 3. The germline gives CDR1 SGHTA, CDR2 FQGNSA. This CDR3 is CASSLGDRGRAFF. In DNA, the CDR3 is TGTGCCAGCAGCTTAGGGGACAGGGGACGAGCTTTCTTT.

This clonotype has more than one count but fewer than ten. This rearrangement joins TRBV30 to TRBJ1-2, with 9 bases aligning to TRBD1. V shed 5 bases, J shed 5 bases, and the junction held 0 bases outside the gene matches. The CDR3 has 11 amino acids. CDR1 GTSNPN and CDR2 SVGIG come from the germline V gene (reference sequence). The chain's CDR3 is CAWGTGYGYTF. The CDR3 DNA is TGTGCCTGGGGGACAGGGTATGGCTACACCTTC.